This passage covers 19 T cell receptor beta chains from one sample sequenced in a study of T cell responses to AZD1222 COVID-19 vaccine. Clones were sequenced by immunoSEQ multiplex PCR, and TCRdb holds only the in-frame ones, with some missing. The table includes some 150,000 clones, more than 85% detected once. This specimen was peripheral blood, taken after recovery from COVID-19. The receptors originated from an adult who had recovered from COVID-19.

The V and J genes are TRBV27 and TRBJ2-1; perhaps TRBD1 as D (5 bases). Germline V lookup: CDR1 MNHEY, CDR2 SMNVEV (reference sequence). V was shortened by 2 bases and J by 2 bases, with 10 bases between the two germline ends. This CDR3 comprises 15 residues. Here the CDR3 reads CASSLMTVTYNEQFF. CDR3 in DNA: TGTGCCAGCAGTTTAATGACAGTTACCTACAATGAGCAGTTCTTC.

The J gene is TRBJ2-7, the V gene TRBV27, with 9 bases that match TRBD2. This CDR3 has 14 amino acids. Germline V CDR1 and CDR2: MNHEY, SMNVEV (reference sequence). V was clipped by 4 bases and J by 6 bases; unmatched bases: 7. The chain's CDR3 is CASSSPGLALEQYF. In nucleotides, the CDR3 is TGTGCCAGCAGTTCACCGGGACTAGCTCTCGAGCAGTACTTC.

V is TRBV5-1 and J is TRBJ1-1; D is unclear. The CDR3 covers 14 residues. V shed 4 bases and J shed 1 base, with 11 bases lying between them. Per the germline V gene, CDR1 is SGHRS and CDR2 is YFSETQ. This chain's CDR3 is CASSPKDGNTEAFF. The CDR3, as DNA: TGCGCCAGCAGCCCGAAAGACGGGAACACTGAAGCTTTCTTT.

The chain employs TRBV29-1 and TRBJ2-1; D may correspond to TRBD1 or TRBD2 (6 bases each). Germline V lookup: CDR1 SQVTM, CDR2 ANQGSEA. The CDR3 extends over 16 amino acids. Trimming took off 6 bases at V and 4 bases at J, with 22 bases between the two ends. The CDR3 here is CSVLDSLGGRYNEQFF. The DNA for the CDR3 is TGCAGCGTCCTCGACTCCCTGGGGGGCCGATACAATGAGCAGTTCTTC.

The rearrangement uses TRBV2 and TRBJ2-4, with D perhaps matching TRBD2 (7 bases). CDR1 and CDR2 (germline): SNHLY, FYNNEI. The CDR3 extends over 13 amino acids. V lost 4 bases and J lost 8, with 12 bases in between. CDR3 protein: CASSARGGDIQYF. The CDR3 DNA is TGTGCCAGCAGTGCGAGGGGGGGAGACATTCAGTACTTC. Combining the CDR3 with reference TRBV2 and TRBJ2-4 gives the whole variable domain EPEVTQTPSHQVTQMGQEVILRCVPISNHLYFYWYRQILGQKVEFLVSFYNNEISEKSEIFDDQFSVERPDGSNFTLKIRSTKLEDSAMYFCASSARGGDIQYFGAGTRLSVL.

V and J are TRBV5-1 and TRBJ2-5, with D perhaps TRBD1 (8 bases). V was shortened by 2 bases and J by 4 bases, with 15 bases between the two germline ends. CDR1 and CDR2 (germline): SGHRS, YFSETQ. This CDR3 has 15 amino acids. For the CDR3, the DNA is TGCGCCAGCAGCTTTGGACAGGGAGGGAGAGAGACCCAGTACTTC. Translated, it gives CASSFGQGGRETQYF.

This chain links TRBV10-1 with TRBJ2-1, with D perhaps matching TRBD2 (6 bases). Looked up from germline, CDR1 is WNHNN and CDR2 is SYGVQD (reference sequence). Deletions cut 5 bases from V and 8 bases from J, with 16 bases between. The CDR3 runs to 14 residues. In DNA, the CDR3 is TGCGCCAGCAGTCTGCAGATCCCGGGGGATGAGCAGTTCTTC. Translation gives CASSLQIPGDEQFF.

This rearrangement joins TRBV7-2 to TRBJ2-2; no firm D call. From germline, CDR1 is SGHTA and CDR2 FQGNSA. The CDR3 is 13 amino acids. Trimming removed 1 base at V and 5 bases at J, with 5 bases between. The CDR3 DNA is TGTGCCAGCAGCTTAGTAAAGACCGGGGAGCTGTTTTTT. Translating gives CASSLVKTGELFF.

The gene calls are TRBV5-6 and TRBJ1-1; TRBD1 matches at 7 bases. V was clipped by 7 bases and J by 2 bases; unmatched bases: 8. The CDR3 runs to 14 residues. The germline CDR1 and CDR2 sequences are SGHDT and YYEEEE. CDR3 in DNA: TGTGCCAGCGTAAGGAGGGGGCTAAACACTGAAGCTTTCTTT. Protein sequence: CASVRRGLNTEAFF.

The chain joins TRBV6-5 to TRBJ1-1; 7 bases are a match to TRBD1. Germline loops: CDR1 MNHEY, CDR2 SVGAGI. CDR3 length equals 13 residues. The J segment lost 1 base and the V segment lost 8 bases, leaving 4 bases of the junction unmatched. The CDR3, as DNA: TGTGCCAGCGCGGGACAGCCGAACACTGAAGCTTTCTTT. Translated, it gives CASAGQPNTEAFF.

The chain links TRBV11-2 to TRBJ1-1; D uncertain. The length of the CDR3 is 15 residues. The germline V and J ends were trimmed by 1 base and 0 bases, with 9 bases remaining between them. Per germline, CDR1 SGHAT and CDR2 FQNNGV. The CDR3 DNA follows: TGTGCCAGCAGCTTAGCGGGGATTCTGAACACTGAAGCTTTCTTT. This codes for CASSLAGILNTEAFF.

The J gene is TRBJ2-6, the V gene TRBV7-8, with D perhaps TRBD1 (7 bases). The germline V and J ends were trimmed by 0 bases and 2 bases, with 14 bases remaining between them. The V gene's germline CDR1 is SGHVS and CDR2 FQNEAQ. The CDR3 totals 18 residues. CDR3 sequence: CASSLADRERAGANVLTF. In DNA, the CDR3 is TGTGCCAGCAGCTTAGCCGACAGGGAGCGGGCTGGGGCCAACGTCCTGACTTTC.

The chain combines TRBV21-1 with TRBJ2-7; the D segment call TRBD1 is taken from the table without a DNA check. TRBV21-1 is a recognized pseudogene. The CDR3 consists of 15 residues. For the CDR3, the DNA is TGTGCCAGCAGCAAAGACCCCGACAAACCCTACGAGCAGTACTTC. It encodes CASSKDPDKPYEQYF.

This rearrangement joins TRBV10-3 to TRBJ1-2, with 9 bases that match TRBD1. Per the germline V gene, CDR1 is ENHRY and CDR2 is SYGVKD. V dropped 9 bases and J dropped 5; count of bases not matched to a gene: 4. The CDR3 runs 12 residues. The CDR3 here is CAIGQGQYGYTF. In DNA form, the CDR3 reads TGTGCCATTGGACAGGGGCAGTATGGCTACACCTTC.

The chain is built from TRBV3-1 (or the pseudogene TRBV3-2) and TRBJ1-3; weak D call: TRBD1 (5 bases). Germline CDR1 and CDR2: LGHDT and YNNKEL (reference sequence). The V and J ends lost 0 bases and 0 bases respectively, with 12 bases between them. CDR3 size: 17 residues. This CDR3 is CASSQEGAGFSGNTIYF. CDR3 coding DNA: TGTGCCAGCAGCCAAGAAGGGGCAGGGTTCTCTGGAAACACCATATATTTT.

V and J are TRBV7-9 and TRBJ1-5, with D maybe TRBD1 (5 bases). CDR1 and CDR2 from the germline V gene are SEHNR and FQNEAQ (reference sequence). V was pared by 0 bases and J by 2 bases, with 11 bases between. This CDR3 contains 16 residues. The CDR3 is CASSLAGGGGNQPQHF. The CDR3 DNA reads as TGTGCCAGCAGCTTAGCCGGGGGAGGTGGCAATCAGCCCCAGCATTTT. The full variable domain, in which reference TRBV7-9 and TRBJ1-5 provide the parts outside the CDR3, is DTGVSQNPRHKITKRGQNVTFRCDPISEHNRLYWYRQTLGQGPEFLTYFQNEAQLEKSRLLSDRFSAERPKGSFSTLEIQRTEQGDSAMYLCASSLAGGGGNQPQHFGDGTRLSIL.

The V call is TRBV4-2, the J call TRBJ2-1; possibly TRBD1 or TRBD2 for D (5 bases each). Per the germline V gene, CDR1 is LGHNA and CDR2 is YNFKEQ. The V gene lost 0 bases and the J gene lost 4 bases, with 13 bases spanning the gap. This CDR3 region has 16 residues. The CDR3 here is CASSQDLSWGYNEQFF. DNA of the CDR3: TGTGCCAGCAGCCAAGATCTTAGTTGGGGGTACAATGAGCAGTTCTTC.

The chain has TRBV6-5 and TRBJ2-7; D assignment may be TRBD1 or TRBD2 (7 bases each). Germline CDR1 is MNHEY and CDR2 is SVGAGI. V shed 4 bases and J shed 4 bases, with 17 bases lying between them. The CDR3 covers 15 residues. As DNA, the CDR3 is TGTGCCAGCAGTTCAGGGGGGGGACACTTGTACGAGCAGTACTTC. Its translation: CASSSGGGHLYEQYF.

This rearrangement joins TRBV7-6 to TRBJ2-2, with TRBD1 as a possible D gene (5 bases). There are 15 residues in the CDR3. The germline V gene has CDR1 SGHVS and CDR2 FNYEAQ. The V end lost 2 bases, the J end lost 5 bases, and 12 bases lay between the germline ends. The CDR3 here is CASSLIQGGTGELFF. CDR3 coding DNA: TGTGCCAGCAGCTTAATCCAGGGTGGGACCGGGGAGCTGTTTTTT.